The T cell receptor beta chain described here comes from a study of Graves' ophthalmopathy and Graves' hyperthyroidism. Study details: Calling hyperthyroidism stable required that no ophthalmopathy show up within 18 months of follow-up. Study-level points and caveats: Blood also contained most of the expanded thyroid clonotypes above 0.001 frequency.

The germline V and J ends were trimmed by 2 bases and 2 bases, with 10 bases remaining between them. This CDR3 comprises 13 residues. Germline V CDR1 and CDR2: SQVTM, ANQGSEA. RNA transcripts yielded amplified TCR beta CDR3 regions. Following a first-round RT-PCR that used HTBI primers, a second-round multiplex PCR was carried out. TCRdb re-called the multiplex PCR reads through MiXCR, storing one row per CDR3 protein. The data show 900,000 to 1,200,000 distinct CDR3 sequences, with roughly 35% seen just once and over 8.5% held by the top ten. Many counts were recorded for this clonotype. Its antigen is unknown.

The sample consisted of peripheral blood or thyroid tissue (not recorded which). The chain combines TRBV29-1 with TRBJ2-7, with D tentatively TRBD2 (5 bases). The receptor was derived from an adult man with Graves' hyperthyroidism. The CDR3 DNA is TGCAGCGTTGAAACGGACTTAGCCTACGAGCAGTACTTC. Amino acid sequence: CSVETDLAYEQYF.